This TCR beta chain derives from a study of Ad26.COV2.S vaccination and SARS-CoV-2 variants. Treatment specified: 15 to 20 received Ad26.COV2.S at low or high dose, single or two shots; a few received placebo; per-sample allocation not given. Vaccine and placebo recipients were sampled on day 63 after the first injection. The individual, an adult aged 18-55 years, was a donor in Boston. Sequencing used immunoSEQ multiplex PCR; TCRdb keeps in-frame clones, though not all of them. Here the sample spans about 400,000 clones, around nine tenths being singletons. Comments on this clone: Other DNA sequences in this sample translate to the same CDR3.

The receptor was derived from a person between 18 and 60 years old who received the Ad26.COV2.S COVID-19 vaccine or a placebo. The sequencing here drew on peripheral blood, taken in a trial of Ad26.COV2.S vaccine versus placebo.

The CDR3 protein is CASSLRGQETQYF. The CDR3 DNA reads TGTGCCAGCAGCTTAAGGGGTCAAGAGACCCAGTACTTC. V usage is TRBV11-3 and J usage is TRBJ2-5, with D perhaps TRBD1 (5 bases). V was clipped by 2 bases and J by 2 bases, with 6 bases between them. Germline values: CDR1 SGHNT, CDR2 YENEEA. The CDR3 has 13 residues.